This record concerns one TCR beta chain sequence. The CDR3 length is 15 residues. This sample was included in a study of shared T cell receptors in the human thymus. Using immunoSEQ multiplex PCR, the repertoire was profiled, and TCRdb retains in-frame clones only, with some absent. The sample lists 500,000 to 850,000 clones, roughly 86% occurring once. These data were also filed under a second study, of human thymus T cells. That work states: Thymic TCR repertoires of unrelated people reportedly overlapped highly.

This chain uses TRBV12-1 with TRBJ2-7; the D call TRBD2 from the table was never checked on the DNA. TRBV12-1 is described as a pseudogene. The specimen sequenced was thymocytes. This TCR was sampled from a boy less than two years old with a congenital heart defect. The CDR3 nucleotides are TGTGCCAGCAGCTTTGTGCTAGCGGGAGAATACGAGCAGTACTTC. Protein sequence: CASSFVLAGEYEQYF.